The clone carrying this TCR beta chain appeared a few times. One base away lies a much larger clone, so this may be a sequencing read error. V lost 5 bases, J lost 14 bases, and 17 bases lay in between. The CDR3 contains 12 residues. From germline, CDR1 is SGHVS and CDR2 FQNEAQ. The data are from a study of tumor-infiltrating lymphocytes in oesophageal squamous cell carcinoma. Each CDR3 protein gets one entry after TCRdb re-called the PCR reads with MiXCR. The sample records 15,000 to 20,000 distinct CDR3 sequences, around 40% being singletons. The chain employs TRBV7-8 and TRBJ2-3, with D maybe TRBD2 (5 bases). Sequenced: blood. This clonotype was sampled from a female donor with esophageal squamous cell carcinoma. This CDR3 is CASSPTIGELYF. The CDR3 DNA is TGTGCCAGCAGCCCTACGATCGGGGAGCTGTATTTT.